These 4 T cell receptor beta chains originate from one sample sequenced in a study of CD4+ T cells in melanoma. Assay used: immunoSEQ multiplex PCR; TCRdb lists only in-frame clones, some missing. This sample has about 140,000 clones, with about 90% found just once. These receptors all come from a human donor with melanoma.

The count of this clone is one. The chain combines TRBV5-1 with TRBJ2-6; 11 bases map to TRBD1. CDR3 length equals 19 residues. Trimming at V came to 0 bases and at J to 2 bases, leaving 7 bases not matched to a gene. Looked up from germline, CDR1 is SGHRS and CDR2 is YFSETQ. The CDR3 reads CASSLALGDRGAGANVLTF. CDR3 nucleotides: TGCGCCAGCAGCTTGGCGTTGGGGGACAGGGGGGCTGGGGCCAACGTCCTGACTTTC.

This sequence joins TRBV6-5 and TRBJ2-7; D gene unclear. Per germline, CDR1 MNHEY and CDR2 SVGAGI. The CDR3 spans 13 residues. V was pared by 8 bases and J by 0 bases, with 11 bases between. The CDR3 DNA reads TGTGCCAGCCGCGGTGGCGGCTCCTACGAGCAGTACTTC. Its protein product is CASRGGGSYEQYF.

V usage is TRBV2 and J usage is TRBJ2-5; D is unresolved. Germline V gene lookup returns CDR1 SNHLY and CDR2 FYNNEI. This CDR3 spans 12 amino acids. V was cut by 7 bases and J by 3 bases, with 9 bases left in between. CDR3 residues: CASTPRKETQYF. CDR3 sequence (DNA): TGTGCCAGCACTCCTCGGAAAGAGACCCAGTACTTC. The full variable domain, with the rest looked up from reference TRBV2 and TRBJ2-5, is EPEVTQTPSHQVTQMGQEVILRCVPISNHLYFYWYRQILGQKVEFLVSFYNNEISEKSEIFDDQFSVERPDGSNFTLKIRSTKLEDSAMYFCASTPRKETQYFGPGTRLLVL.

This chain connects TRBV19 to TRBJ1-4; D is undetermined. Germline V lookup: CDR1 LNHDA, CDR2 SQIVND (reference sequence). This CDR3 comprises 12 residues. Trimming took off 2 bases at V and 8 bases at J, with 6 bases between the two ends. In DNA form, the CDR3 reads TGTGCCAGTAGTATACCGAGGGAAAAACTGTTTTTT. Translation gives CASSIPREKLFF.